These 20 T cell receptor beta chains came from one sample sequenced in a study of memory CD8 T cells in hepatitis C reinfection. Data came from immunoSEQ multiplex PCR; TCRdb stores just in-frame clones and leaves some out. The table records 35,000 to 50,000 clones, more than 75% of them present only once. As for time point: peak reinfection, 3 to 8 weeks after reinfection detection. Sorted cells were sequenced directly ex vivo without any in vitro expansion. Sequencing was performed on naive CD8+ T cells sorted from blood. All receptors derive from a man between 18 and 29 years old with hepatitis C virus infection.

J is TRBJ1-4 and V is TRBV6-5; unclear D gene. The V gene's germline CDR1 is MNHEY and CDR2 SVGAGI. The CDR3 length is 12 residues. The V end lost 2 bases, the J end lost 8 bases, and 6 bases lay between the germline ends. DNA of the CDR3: TGTGCCAGCAGTTACCCTCTGGAAAAACTGTTTTTT. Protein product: CASSYPLEKLFF.

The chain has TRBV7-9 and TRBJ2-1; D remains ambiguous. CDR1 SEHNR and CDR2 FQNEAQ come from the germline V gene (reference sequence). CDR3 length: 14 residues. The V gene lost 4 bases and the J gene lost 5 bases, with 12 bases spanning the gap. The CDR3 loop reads CASSSAGPDNEQFF. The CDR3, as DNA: TGTGCCAGCAGCTCCGCTGGCCCTGACAATGAGCAGTTCTTC.

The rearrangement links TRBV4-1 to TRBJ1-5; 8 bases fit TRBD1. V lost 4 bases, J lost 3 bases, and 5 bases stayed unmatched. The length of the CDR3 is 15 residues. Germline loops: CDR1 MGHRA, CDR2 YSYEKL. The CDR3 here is CASSREDRVNQPQHF. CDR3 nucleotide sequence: TGCGCCAGCAGCCGAGAGGACAGGGTCAATCAGCCCCAGCATTTT.

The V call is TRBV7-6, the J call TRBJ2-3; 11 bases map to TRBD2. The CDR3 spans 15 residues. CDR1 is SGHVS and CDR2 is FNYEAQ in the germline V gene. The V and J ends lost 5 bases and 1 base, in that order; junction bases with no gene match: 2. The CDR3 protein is CASSVLAGGTDTQYF. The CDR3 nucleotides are TGTGCCAGCAGCGTACTAGCGGGGGGCACAGATACGCAGTATTTT.

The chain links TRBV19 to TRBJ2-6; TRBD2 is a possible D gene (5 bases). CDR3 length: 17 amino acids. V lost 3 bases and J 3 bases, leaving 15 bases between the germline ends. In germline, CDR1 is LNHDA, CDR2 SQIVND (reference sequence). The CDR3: CASSMPRGNRGANVLTF. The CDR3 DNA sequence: TGTGCCAGTAGTATGCCGAGAGGGAATCGTGGGGCCAACGTCCTGACTTTC.

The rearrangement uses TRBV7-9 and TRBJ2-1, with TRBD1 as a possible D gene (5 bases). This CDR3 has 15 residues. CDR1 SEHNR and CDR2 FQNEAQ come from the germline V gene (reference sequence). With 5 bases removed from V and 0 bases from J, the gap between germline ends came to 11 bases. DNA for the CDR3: TGTGCCAGCAGCCCCAGGGTGAGCTCCTACAATGAGCAGTTCTTC. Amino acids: CASSPRVSSYNEQFF.

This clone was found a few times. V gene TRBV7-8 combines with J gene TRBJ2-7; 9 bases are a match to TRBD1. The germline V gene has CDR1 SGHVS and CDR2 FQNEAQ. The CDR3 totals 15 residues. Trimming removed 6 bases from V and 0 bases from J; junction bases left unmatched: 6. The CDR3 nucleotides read TGTGCCAGCAGTCCCGGACAGGGGCCCTCCTACGAGCAGTACTTC. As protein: CASSPGQGPSYEQYF.

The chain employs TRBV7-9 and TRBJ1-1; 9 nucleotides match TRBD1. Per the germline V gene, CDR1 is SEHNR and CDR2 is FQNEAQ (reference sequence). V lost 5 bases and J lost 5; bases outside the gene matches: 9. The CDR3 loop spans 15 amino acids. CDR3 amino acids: CASSPSQGAITEAFF. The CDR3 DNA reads TGTGCCAGCAGCCCATCACAGGGGGCGATAACTGAAGCTTTCTTT.

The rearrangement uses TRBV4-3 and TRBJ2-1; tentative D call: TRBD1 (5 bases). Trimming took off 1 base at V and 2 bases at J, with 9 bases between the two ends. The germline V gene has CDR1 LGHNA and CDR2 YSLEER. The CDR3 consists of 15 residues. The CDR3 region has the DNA TGCGCCAGCAGCCAAGCTTCAGGGACCTACAATGAGCAGTTCTTC. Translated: CASSQASGTYNEQFF.

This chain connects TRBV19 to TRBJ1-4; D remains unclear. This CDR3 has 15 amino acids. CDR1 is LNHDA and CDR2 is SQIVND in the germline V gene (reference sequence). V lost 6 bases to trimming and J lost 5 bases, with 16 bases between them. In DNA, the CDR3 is TGTGCCAGTAGATTGACCGACATGGTAAATGAAAAACTGTTTTTT. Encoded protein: CASRLTDMVNEKLFF.

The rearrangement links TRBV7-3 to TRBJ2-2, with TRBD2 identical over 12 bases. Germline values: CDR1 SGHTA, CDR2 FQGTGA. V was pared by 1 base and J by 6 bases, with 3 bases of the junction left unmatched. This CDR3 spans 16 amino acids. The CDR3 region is CASSLSLAGGPGELFF. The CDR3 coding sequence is TGTGCCAGCAGCTTAAGCCTAGCGGGAGGGCCCGGGGAGCTGTTTTTT.

CDR3 loop: CASRNLLAGGETQYF. The CDR3 DNA reads TGTGCCAGCAGAAACTTGCTAGCGGGAGGAGAGACCCAGTACTTC. The chain links TRBV28 to TRBJ2-5, with 11 nucleotides matching TRBD2. The CDR3 covers 15 residues. Per germline, CDR1 MDHEN and CDR2 SYDVKM. V shed 6 bases and J 4 bases; nucleotides not matched to a gene: 7.

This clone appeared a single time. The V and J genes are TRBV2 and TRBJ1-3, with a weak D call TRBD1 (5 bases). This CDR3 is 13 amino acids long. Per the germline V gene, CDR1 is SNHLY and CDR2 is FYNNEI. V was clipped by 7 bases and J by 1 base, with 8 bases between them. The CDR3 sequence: CASMGGSGNTIYF. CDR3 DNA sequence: TGTGCCAGCATGGGGGGATCTGGAAACACCATATATTTT.

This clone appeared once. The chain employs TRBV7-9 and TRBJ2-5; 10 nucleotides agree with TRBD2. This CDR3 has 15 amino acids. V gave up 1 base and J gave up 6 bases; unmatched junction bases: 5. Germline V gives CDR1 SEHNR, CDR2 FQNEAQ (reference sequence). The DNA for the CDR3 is TGTGCCAGCAGCTTAGAGGCTAGCGGGAGTCAGACCCAGTACTTC. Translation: CASSLEASGSQTQYF. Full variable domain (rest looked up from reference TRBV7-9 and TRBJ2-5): DTGVSQNPRHKITKRGQNVTFRCDPISEHNRLYWYRQTLGQGPEFLTYFQNEAQLEKSRLLSDRFSAERPKGSFSTLEIQRTEQGDSAMYLCASSLEASGSQTQYFGPGTRLLVL.

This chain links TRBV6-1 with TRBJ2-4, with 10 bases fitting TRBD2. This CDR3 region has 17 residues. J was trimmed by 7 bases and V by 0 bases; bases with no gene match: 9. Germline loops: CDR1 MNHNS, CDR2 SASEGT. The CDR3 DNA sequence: TGTGCCAGCAGTGAAGCGCTGTCTAGCGGGGGCCGGAACATTCAGTACTTC. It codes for CASSEALSSGGRNIQYF.

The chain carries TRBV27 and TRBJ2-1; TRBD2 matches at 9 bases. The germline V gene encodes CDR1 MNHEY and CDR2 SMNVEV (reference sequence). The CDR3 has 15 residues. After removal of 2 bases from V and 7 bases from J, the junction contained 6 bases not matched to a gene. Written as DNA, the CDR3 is TGTGCCAGCAGTTTAATAGCGGGGGCCCTGAATGAGCAGTTCTTC. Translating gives CASSLIAGALNEQFF.

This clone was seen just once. The CDR3 protein is CASSTAGGGFGEQFF. CDR3 in DNA: TGTGCCAGCAGCACGGCTGGCGGGGGGTTTGGTGAGCAGTTCTTC. The V call is TRBV5-4, the J call TRBJ2-1; 8 positions match TRBD2. The CDR3 covers 15 residues. From germline, CDR1 is SGHNT and CDR2 YYREEE (reference sequence). Trimming took 4 bases from V and 9 from J; bases not matched to a gene: 12.

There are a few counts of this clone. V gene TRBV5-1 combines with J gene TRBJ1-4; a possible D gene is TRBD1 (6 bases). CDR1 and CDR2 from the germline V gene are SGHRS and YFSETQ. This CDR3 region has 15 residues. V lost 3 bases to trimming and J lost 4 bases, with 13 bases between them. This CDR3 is CASSSYGQNNEKLFF. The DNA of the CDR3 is TGCGCCAGCAGCTCATATGGACAGAATAATGAAAAACTGTTTTTT.

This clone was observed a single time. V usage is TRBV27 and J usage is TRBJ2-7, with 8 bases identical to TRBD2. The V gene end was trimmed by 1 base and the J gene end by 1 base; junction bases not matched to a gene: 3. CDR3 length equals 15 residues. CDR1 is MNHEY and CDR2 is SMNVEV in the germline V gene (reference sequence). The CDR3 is CASSLFGRGSYEQYF. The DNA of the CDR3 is TGTGCCAGCAGTTTATTCGGGAGGGGATCCTACGAGCAGTACTTC.

The CDR3 sequence is CASSLPLTGISYEQYF. The CDR3 DNA sequence: TGTGCCAGCAGTTTACCGTTGACAGGGATCTCCTACGAGCAGTACTTC. This chain joins TRBV28 and TRBJ2-7, with 7 nucleotides matching TRBD1. There are 16 residues in the CDR3. Trimming cost V 2 bases and J 0 bases; bases outside gene matches: 7. The germline V gene encodes CDR1 MDHEN and CDR2 SYDVKM.